These T cell receptor beta chains were read from a single sample in a study of blood T cells in healthy people across ages. From the 5' RACE reads, TCRdb called clonotypes with MiXCR, one entry per CDR3 protein. The profile shows about 800,000 distinct CDR3 sequences, over 45% of them singletons. What was sequenced was blood. The receptors originated from a man between 25 and 39 years old in good health. Both conserved end residues are part of each CDR3. The D gene is left open where the match is weak. Size is stated for part of the rows, as once, few or many counts, or as a class when the clone is expanded.

TRBV6-6	NA	TRBD1	TRBJ2-1	TGTGCCAGCAGTCTCCGGACAGGGGGCGACAATGAGCAGTTCTTC	CASSLRTGGDNEQFF
TRBV14	NA	TRBD2	TRBJ2-5	TGTGCCAGCAGCCATTGGACTAGCGGGGCAAAAGAGACCCAGTACTTC	CASSHWTSGAKETQYF
TRBV20-1	once	NA	TRBJ2-5	TGCAGTGCTATACAACAAGAGACCCAGTACTTC	CSAIQQETQYF
TRBV25-1	NA	NA	TRBJ1-4	TGTGCCAGCAGTGGCTTCCCTATGCTGTTTTTT	CASSGFPMLFF
TRBV4-1	NA	NA	TRBJ2-7	TGCGCCAGCAGCCCGACGGTCGAGTTCTTCTCCTACGAGCAGTACTTC	CASSPTVEFFSYEQYF
TRBV29-1	few	TRBD1	TRBJ2-7	TGCAGCGTTGTAGAGTTGGGGACAGGGGCCTACGAGCAGTACTTC	CSVVELGTGAYEQYF
TRBV6-5	NA	NA	TRBJ1-1	TGTGCCAGCAGTTACTCATCGAACACTGAAGCTTTCTTT	CASSYSSNTEAFF
TRBV20-1	NA	NA	TRBJ2-5	TGCAGTGCTAGAGTTGCGGCGGGACCGGGTGAGACCCAGTACTTC	CSARVAAGPGETQYF
TRBV29-1	NA	TRBD2	TRBJ2-5	TGCAGCGTTGATATTGCCGGGGGGAAGACCCAGTACTTC	CSVDIAGGKTQYF
TRBV20-1	NA	TRBD2	TRBJ2-1	TGCAGTGCCATCAGCGGGGCCACCTACAATGAGCAGTTCTTC	CSAISGATYNEQFF
TRBV20-1	NA	TRBD2	TRBJ2-3	TGCAGTGCTAGACGACCAGCGGGGGAAATAGATACGCAGTATTTT	CSARRPAGEIDTQYF
TRBV24-1	many	NA	TRBJ2-3	TGTGCCACCAGTGATCCGGACGTTTCAGATACGCAGTATTTT	CATSDPDVSDTQYF